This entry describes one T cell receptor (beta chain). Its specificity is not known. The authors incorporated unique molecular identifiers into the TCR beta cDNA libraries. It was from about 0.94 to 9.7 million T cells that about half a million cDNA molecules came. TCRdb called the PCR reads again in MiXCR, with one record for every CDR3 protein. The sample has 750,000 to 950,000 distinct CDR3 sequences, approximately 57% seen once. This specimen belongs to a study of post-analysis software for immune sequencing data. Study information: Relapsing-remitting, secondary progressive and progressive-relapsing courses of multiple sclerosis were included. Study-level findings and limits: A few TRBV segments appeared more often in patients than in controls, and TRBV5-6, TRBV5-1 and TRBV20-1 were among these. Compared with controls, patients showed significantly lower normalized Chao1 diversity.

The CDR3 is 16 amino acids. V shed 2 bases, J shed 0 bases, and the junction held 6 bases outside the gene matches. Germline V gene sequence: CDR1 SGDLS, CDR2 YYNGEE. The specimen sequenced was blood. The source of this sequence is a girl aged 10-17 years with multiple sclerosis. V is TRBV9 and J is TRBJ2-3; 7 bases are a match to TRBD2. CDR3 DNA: TGTGCCAGCAGCGTCCGCGGGGGAGGGAGCACAGATACGCAGTATTTT. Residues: CASSVRGGGSTDTQYF.